These 24 T cell receptor beta chains share one sample of origin, sequenced in a study of blood T cell repertoires in COVID-19. Measured with immunoSEQ multiplex PCR; TCRdb has only the in-frame clones, and not every one. The table has fewer than 700,000 clones, around nine tenths seen once. Sequenced: peripheral blood. These receptors were collected from a woman aged 45-59 years with COVID-19, enrolled during active disease.

Here the CDR3 DNA reads TGTGCCAGCACCCGGGGACAGAACACCGGGGAGCTGTTTTTT. Translating it yields CASTRGQNTGELFF. The rearrangement uses TRBV6-5 and TRBJ2-2; a possible D gene is TRBD1 (6 bases). Germline V gene data show CDR1 as MNHEY and CDR2 as SVGAGI. V lost 7 bases and J 1 base, leaving 10 bases between the germline ends. The CDR3 is 14 residues long.

The rearrangement links TRBV7-2 to TRBJ1-1; weak D call: TRBD1 (6 bases). The length of the CDR3 is 12 residues. The V end lost 6 bases, the J end lost 5 bases, and 10 bases lay between the germline ends. CDR1 is SGHTA, CDR2 FQGNSA, per germline. The CDR3 protein is CASSQGGTEAFF. CDR3 nucleotide sequence: TGTGCCAGCAGTCAAGGGGGTACTGAAGCTTTCTTT.

Details on this clone: In the same sample, other DNA sequences code for this CDR3. The chain couples TRBV12-3 or TRBV12-4 to TRBJ2-1; 7 positions match TRBD2. The CDR3 is 13 amino acids. V trimming: 5 bases; J trimming: 10 bases; junction bases outside the gene matches: 8. The CDR3 loop reads CASSLSLGGEQFF. The CDR3 coding sequence is TGTGCCAGCAGTCTCTCCTTGGGGGGGGAGCAGTTCTTC.

The genes are TRBV19 and TRBJ2-1, with D maybe TRBD1 (5 bases). The germline V gene encodes CDR1 LNHDA and CDR2 SQIVND (reference sequence). Trimming took 7 bases from V and 7 from J, leaving 17 bases between them. This CDR3 has 14 residues. CDR3 protein: CASTPRGPPNEQFF. CDR3 nucleotides: TGTGCCAGTACCCCAAGGGGTCCCCCAAATGAGCAGTTCTTC.

The genes are TRBV4-1 and TRBJ1-1, with 8 bases identical to TRBD1. J lost 5 bases, V lost 6 bases, and 26 bases had no gene match. The CDR3 loop spans 20 amino acids. Germline V gives CDR1 MGHRA, CDR2 YSYEKL. The CDR3 sequence is CASRDPKGGQVIRGGTEAFF. The CDR3 DNA sequence: TGCGCCAGCAGGGACCCCAAAGGGGGACAGGTGATAAGAGGGGGTACTGAAGCTTTCTTT.

The CDR3 here is CSATSPDVLTF. For the CDR3, the DNA is TGCAGTGCAACAAGTCCAGACGTCCTGACTTTC. V gene TRBV20-1 combines with J gene TRBJ2-6; D unclear. V lost 6 bases and J 11 bases, leaving 11 bases between the germline ends. Germline CDR1 is DFQATT and CDR2 is SNEGSKA (reference sequence). The CDR3 has 11 amino acids.

The chain employs TRBV2 and TRBJ1-1; the D is unclear. Trimming pared 5 bases from V and 0 bases from J, leaving 7 bases between. This CDR3 is 13 amino acids long. CDR1 and CDR2 (germline): SNHLY, FYNNEI. DNA for the CDR3: TGTGCCAGCAGTCCTCTTATGAACACTGAAGCTTTCTTT. Amino acid sequence: CASSPLMNTEAFF.

The chain recombines TRBV27 with TRBJ2-2; 15 bases align to TRBD2. The J segment lost 9 bases and the V segment lost 3 bases, leaving 5 bases of the junction unmatched. The CDR3 is 16 residues long. CDR1 is MNHEY, CDR2 SMNVEV, per germline (reference sequence). The CDR3 nucleotides are TGTGCCAGCAGTTTCGGGACTAGCGGGGGGAACCGGGAGCTGTTTTTT. It yields the protein CASSFGTSGGNRELFF.

V and J are TRBV7-8 and TRBJ1-2; no clear D. The CDR3 is 13 amino acids. Germline CDR1 reads SGHVS; CDR2 reads FQNEAQ. The germline V and J ends were trimmed by 5 bases and 2 bases, with 9 bases remaining between them. CDR3 amino acids: CASSRAGNYGYTF. The CDR3 nucleotides read TGTGCCAGCAGCCGGGCAGGAAACTATGGCTACACCTTC.

V gene TRBV7-2 combines with J gene TRBJ1-1, with TRBD1 matching 9 bases. Germline V gives CDR1 SGHTA, CDR2 FQGNSA. Unmatched junction bases numbered 2, after V lost 3 bases and J lost 3 bases. There are 14 residues in the CDR3. The CDR3 sequence: CASSLTGGYTEAFF. The CDR3 region has the DNA TGTGCCAGCAGCTTGACAGGGGGGTACACTGAAGCTTTCTTT.

This sequence joins TRBV3-1 (or the pseudogene TRBV3-2) and TRBJ2-7; D might be TRBD2 (5 bases). The CDR3 has 16 amino acids. CDR1 and CDR2 (germline): LGHDT, YNNKEL (reference sequence). With 1 base removed from V and 5 bases from J, the gap between germline ends came to 18 bases. In DNA, the CDR3 is TGTGCCAGCAGCCAAGTCAGAGGACGGGGTTTAAACGAGCAGTACTTC. Translating it yields CASSQVRGRGLNEQYF.

This rearrangement joins TRBV10-3 to TRBJ2-1, with 7 bases matching TRBD2. The CDR3 has 12 amino acids. Germline V gene data show CDR1 as ENHRY and CDR2 as SYGVKD. V gave up 0 bases and J gave up 15 bases; unmatched junction bases: 5. CDR3 residues: CAISESETSTFF. The CDR3 DNA follows: TGTGCCATCAGTGAGTCGGAGACTAGCACGTTCTTC.

This chain joins TRBV30 and TRBJ1-3; D is undetermined. The V gene's germline CDR1 is GTSNPN and CDR2 SVGIG (reference sequence). Trimming removed 0 bases at V and 5 bases at J, with 5 bases between. The CDR3 contains 12 residues. The CDR3 spells CAWSVRRNTIYF. The DNA for the CDR3 is TGTGCCTGGAGTGTGAGGAGAAACACCATATATTTT.

This rearrangement joins TRBV12-3 or TRBV12-4 to TRBJ1-1, with D tentatively TRBD1 (6 bases). The CDR3 sequence is 13 residues long. V dropped 7 bases and J dropped 1 base, with 10 bases sitting between them. The CDR3 nucleotides read TGTGCCAGCACCCCGACAGGGAACACTGAAGCTTTCTTT. This encodes CASTPTGNTEAFF.

The rearrangement joins TRBV6-1 to TRBJ2-7; D gene unclear. Trimming stripped 2 bases from V and 5 bases from J, with 7 bases between. The CDR3 extends over 12 amino acids. The germline V gene has CDR1 MNHNS and CDR2 SASEGT. CDR3 region: CASSEPRNEQYF. The CDR3 nucleotides are TGTGCCAGCAGTGAACCGAGGAACGAGCAGTACTTC.

The chain recombines TRBV7-8 with TRBJ1-5, with D unclear. The ends were cut back, 8 bases at V and 4 bases at J, with 18 bases in the middle. The CDR3 extends over 15 amino acids. Germline CDR1 SGHVS, CDR2 FQNEAQ. The CDR3 nucleotides are TGTGCCAGCGGCGACGAGGGAAGCCTGAATCAGCCCCAGCATTTT. This translates into CASGDEGSLNQPQHF.

The chain couples TRBV10-3 to TRBJ2-3; D is possibly TRBD2 (5 bases). Germline loops: CDR1 ENHRY, CDR2 SYGVKD. The CDR3 is 17 residues long. V lost 0 bases and J 0 bases, leaving 13 bases between the germline ends. The CDR3: CAISESKTRLSTDTQYF. The CDR3 nucleotides read TGTGCCATCAGTGAGTCTAAAACTAGGCTAAGCACAGATACGCAGTATTTT.

The chain carries TRBV21-1 and TRBJ1-5. TRBV21-1 is classified as a pseudogene. CDR3 size: 16 residues. The CDR3 nucleotides read TGTGCCAGCAGCCCTAGGTGGCAGGGACTAAATCAGCCCCAGCATTTT. It encodes CASSPRWQGLNQPQHF.

This chain links TRBV28 with TRBJ1-5; tentatively, D is TRBD1 (5 bases). In germline, CDR1 is MDHEN, CDR2 SYDVKM. With 7 bases removed from V and 4 bases from J, the gap between germline ends came to 11 bases. CDR3 length: 13 amino acids. This CDR3 reads CASIRAPNQPQHF. CDR3 in DNA: TGTGCCAGCATCAGGGCGCCGAATCAGCCCCAGCATTTT.

The chain employs TRBV6-4 and TRBJ2-3; 7 nucleotides agree with TRBD1. The length of the CDR3 is 13 residues. Germline V gives CDR1 MRHNA, CDR2 SNTAGT. With 4 bases clipped from V and 8 bases from J, the junction kept 6 bases outside the gene matches. CDR3: CASSAKGAGTQYF. As DNA, the CDR3 is TGTGCCAGCAGTGCGAAGGGGGCAGGTACGCAGTATTTT.

This clone has more than one count but fewer than ten. This chain connects TRBV4-1 to TRBJ1-5; D may be TRBD1 (5 bases). The CDR3 runs to 17 residues. Germline assignment: CDR1 MGHRA and CDR2 YSYEKL. V was cut by 1 base and J by 1 base, with 14 bases left in between. CDR3: CASSQVRKGKSNQPQHF. DNA for the CDR3: TGCGCCAGCAGCCAAGTTAGAAAGGGGAAGAGCAATCAGCCCCAGCATTTT.

The chain recombines TRBV2 with TRBJ1-6, with D possibly being TRBD1 (6 bases). The germline V and J ends were trimmed by 3 bases and 10 bases, with 16 bases remaining between them. The CDR3 has 15 amino acids. Germline-derived CDR1 and CDR2 are SNHLY and FYNNEI. For the CDR3, the DNA is TGTGCCAGCAGTGACGCGGGGGGGGCTGTATCACCCCTCCACTTT. It translates to CASSDAGGAVSPLHF.

This clone showed up just once. The chain combines TRBV19 with TRBJ1-2; 7 nucleotides align to TRBD1. The CDR3 runs 15 residues. The germline gives CDR1 LNHDA, CDR2 SQIVND (reference sequence). V lost 4 bases, J lost 5 bases, and 10 bases stayed unmatched. The chain's CDR3 is CASSTPGQQPYGYTF. The CDR3 DNA is TGTGCCAGTAGTACTCCGGGACAGCAACCGTATGGCTACACCTTC.

V and J are TRBV12-2 and TRBJ1-2; no DNA check was done on the table's D call, TRBD1. TRBV12-2 is marked as a pseudogene. The CDR3 runs to 12 residues. CDR3 residues: CARRQTNYGYTF. CDR3 DNA: TGTGCAAGGCGACAAACTAACTATGGCTACACCTTC.